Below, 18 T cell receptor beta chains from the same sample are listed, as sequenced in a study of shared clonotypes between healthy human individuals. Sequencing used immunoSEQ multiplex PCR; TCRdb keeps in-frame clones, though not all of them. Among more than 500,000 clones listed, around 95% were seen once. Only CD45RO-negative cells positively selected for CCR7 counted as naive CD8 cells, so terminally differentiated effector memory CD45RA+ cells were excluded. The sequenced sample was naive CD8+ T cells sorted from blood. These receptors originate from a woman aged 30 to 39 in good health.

CDR3 region: CASSFIRGPYNEQFF. The CDR3 bases are TGTGCCAGCAGCTTCATCAGGGGGCCCTACAATGAGCAGTTCTTC. The genes are TRBV7-8 and TRBJ2-1; 8 positions agree with TRBD1. Trimming removed 3 bases from V and 2 bases from J; junction bases left unmatched: 3. CDR1 is SGHVS and CDR2 is FQNEAQ in the germline V gene. The CDR3 is 15 amino acids.

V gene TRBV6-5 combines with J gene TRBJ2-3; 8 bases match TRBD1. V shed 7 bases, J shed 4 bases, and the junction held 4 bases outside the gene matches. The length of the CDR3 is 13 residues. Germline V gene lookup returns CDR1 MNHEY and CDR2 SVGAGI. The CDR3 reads CASTRTGSDTQYF. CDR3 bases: TGTGCCAGCACTCGGACAGGGTCAGATACGCAGTATTTT.

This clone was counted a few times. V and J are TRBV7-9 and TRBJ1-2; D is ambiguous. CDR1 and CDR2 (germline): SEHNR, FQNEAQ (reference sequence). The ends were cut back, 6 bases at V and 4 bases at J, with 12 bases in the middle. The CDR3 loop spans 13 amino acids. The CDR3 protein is CASRHGVFYGYTF. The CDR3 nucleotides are TGTGCCAGCAGGCACGGGGTTTTCTATGGCTACACCTTC.

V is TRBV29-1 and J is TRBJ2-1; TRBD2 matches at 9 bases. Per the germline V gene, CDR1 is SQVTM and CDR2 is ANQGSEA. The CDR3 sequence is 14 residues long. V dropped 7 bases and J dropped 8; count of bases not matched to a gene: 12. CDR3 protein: CSAQGSGSIDEQFF. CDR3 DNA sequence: TGCAGCGCCCAGGGTAGCGGGAGTATCGATGAGCAGTTCTTC.

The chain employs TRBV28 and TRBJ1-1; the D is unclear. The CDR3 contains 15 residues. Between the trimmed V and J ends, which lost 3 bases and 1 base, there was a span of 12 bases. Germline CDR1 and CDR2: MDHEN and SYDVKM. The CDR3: CASSLVRRGNTEAFF. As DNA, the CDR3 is TGTGCCAGCAGTTTGGTTCGGAGAGGGAACACTGAAGCTTTCTTT.

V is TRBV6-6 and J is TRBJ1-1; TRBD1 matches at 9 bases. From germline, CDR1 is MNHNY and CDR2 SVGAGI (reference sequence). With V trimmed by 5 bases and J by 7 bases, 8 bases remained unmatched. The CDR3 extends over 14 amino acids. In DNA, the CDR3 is TGTGCCAGCAGTACCACAGGGGGCGGGAATGAAGCTTTCTTT. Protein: CASSTTGGGNEAFF.

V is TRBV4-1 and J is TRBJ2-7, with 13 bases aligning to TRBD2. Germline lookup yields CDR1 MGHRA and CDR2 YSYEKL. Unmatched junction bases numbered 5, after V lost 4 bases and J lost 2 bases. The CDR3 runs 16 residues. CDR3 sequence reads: CASSPSTSGRAYEQYF. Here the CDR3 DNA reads TGCGCCAGCAGCCCCTCCACTAGCGGGAGGGCCTACGAGCAGTACTTC.

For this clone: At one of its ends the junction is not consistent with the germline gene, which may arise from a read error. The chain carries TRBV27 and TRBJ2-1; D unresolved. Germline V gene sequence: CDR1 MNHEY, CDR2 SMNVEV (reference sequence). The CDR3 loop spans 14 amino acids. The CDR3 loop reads CASSNLVSSNEQFF. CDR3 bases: TGTGCCAGCAGCAATCTAGTCTCCTCCAATGAGCAGTTCTTC.

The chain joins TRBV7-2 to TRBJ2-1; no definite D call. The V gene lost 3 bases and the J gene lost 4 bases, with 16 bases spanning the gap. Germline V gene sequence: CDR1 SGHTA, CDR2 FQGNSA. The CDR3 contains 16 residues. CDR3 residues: CASSLTLGPGYNEQFF. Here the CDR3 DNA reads TGTGCCAGCAGCTTGACTCTAGGGCCCGGTTACAATGAGCAGTTCTTC.

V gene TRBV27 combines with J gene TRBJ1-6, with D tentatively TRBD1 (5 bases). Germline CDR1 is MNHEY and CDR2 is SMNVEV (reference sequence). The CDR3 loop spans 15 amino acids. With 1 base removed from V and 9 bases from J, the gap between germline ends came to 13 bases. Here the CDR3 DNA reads TGTGCCAGCAGTTTATTGGGAGGGGTGGGTTCACCCCTCCACTTT. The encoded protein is CASSLLGGVGSPLHF.

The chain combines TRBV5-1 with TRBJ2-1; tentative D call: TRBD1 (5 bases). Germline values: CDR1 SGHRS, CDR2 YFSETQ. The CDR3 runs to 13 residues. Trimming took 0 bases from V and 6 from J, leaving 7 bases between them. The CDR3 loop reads CASSLAGFNEQFF. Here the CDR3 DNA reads TGCGCCAGCAGCTTGGCAGGGTTCAATGAGCAGTTCTTC.

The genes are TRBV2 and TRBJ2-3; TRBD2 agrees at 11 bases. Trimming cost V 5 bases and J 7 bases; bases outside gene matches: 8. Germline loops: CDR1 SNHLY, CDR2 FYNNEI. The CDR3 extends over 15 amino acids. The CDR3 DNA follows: TGTGCCAGCAGTTATACTAGCGGGAGATTAAATACGCAGTATTTT. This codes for CASSYTSGRLNTQYF.

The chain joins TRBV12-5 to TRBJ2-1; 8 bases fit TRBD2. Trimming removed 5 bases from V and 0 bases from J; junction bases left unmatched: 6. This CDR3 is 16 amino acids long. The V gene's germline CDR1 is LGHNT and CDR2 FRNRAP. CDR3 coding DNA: TGTGCTAGTGGTCTGGGACTAGGAAGCTCCTACAATGAGCAGTTCTTC. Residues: CASGLGLGSSYNEQFF.

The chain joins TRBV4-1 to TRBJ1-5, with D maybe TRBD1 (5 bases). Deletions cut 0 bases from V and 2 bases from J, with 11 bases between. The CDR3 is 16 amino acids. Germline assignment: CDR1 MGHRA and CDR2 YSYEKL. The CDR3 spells CASSQEDARGNQPQHF. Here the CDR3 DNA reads TGCGCCAGCAGCCAAGAAGACGCCAGGGGCAATCAGCCCCAGCATTTT.

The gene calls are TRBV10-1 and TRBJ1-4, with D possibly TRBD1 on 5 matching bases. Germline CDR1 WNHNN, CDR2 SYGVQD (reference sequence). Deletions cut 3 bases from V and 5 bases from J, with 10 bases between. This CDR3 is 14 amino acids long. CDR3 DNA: TGCGCCAGCAGTGATGGACAAGGCAATGAAAAACTGTTTTTT. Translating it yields CASSDGQGNEKLFF.

The CDR3 DNA reads TGTGCCAGCAGCTTTTTTTTGAACACTGAAGCTTTCTTT. This codes for CASSFFLNTEAFF. V usage is TRBV7-6 and J usage is TRBJ1-1; no clear D. The V end was cut by 3 bases, the J end by 0 bases, with 5 bases between. This CDR3 comprises 13 residues. Germline assignment: CDR1 SGHVS and CDR2 FNYEAQ.

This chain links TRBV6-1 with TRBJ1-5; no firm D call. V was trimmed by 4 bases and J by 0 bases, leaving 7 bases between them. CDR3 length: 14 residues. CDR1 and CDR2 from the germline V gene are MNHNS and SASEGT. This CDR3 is CASSGQTSNQPQHF. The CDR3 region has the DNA TGTGCCAGCAGTGGTCAGACTAGCAATCAGCCCCAGCATTTT.

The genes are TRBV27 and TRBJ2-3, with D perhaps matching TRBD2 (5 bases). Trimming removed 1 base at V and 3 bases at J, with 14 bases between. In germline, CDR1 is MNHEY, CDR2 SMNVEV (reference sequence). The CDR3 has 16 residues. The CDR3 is CASSLLRATGTDTQYF. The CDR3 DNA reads TGTGCCAGCAGTTTATTGCGGGCCACCGGGACAGATACGCAGTATTTT.